Listed below are T cell receptor beta chains from one sample, sequenced in a study of T cell changes during pregnancy in multiple sclerosis. Here immunoSEQ multiplex PCR was the method, and the copy in TCRdb shows in-frame clones only, minus some. The profile shows about 24,000 clones, around nine tenths of them singletons. Source: CD8+ T cells from peripheral blood mononuclear cells, taken in the third trimester of pregnancy. The receptors derive from a female donor in good health, enrolled as a control in a pregnancy study. Each CDR3 is given with its conserved first and last residue. D genes are given only for firm matches.

j_call | v_call | d_call | cdr3_aa | cdr3_nt
TRBJ2-5 | TRBV5-1 | TRBD2 | CASSPILAGQETQYF | TGCGCCAGCAGCCCGATCCTAGCGGGGCAAGAGACCCAGTACTTC
TRBJ2-7 | TRBV29-1 | . | CSVETYTYEQYF | TGCAGCGTTGAGACTTATACCTACGAGCAGTACTTC
TRBJ2-1 | TRBV19 | . | CASSIANGVYNEQFF | TGTGCCAGTAGTATAGCTAACGGAGTGTACAATGAGCAGTTCTTC
TRBJ2-7 | TRBV5-6 | . | CASSLDGFYEQYF | TGTGCCAGCAGCTTGGATGGCTTCTACGAGCAGTACTTC
TRBJ2-7 | TRBV28 | TRBD2 | CASSPGLAAYEQYF | TGTGCCAGCAGTCCAGGACTAGCAGCCTACGAGCAGTACTTC
TRBJ1-5 | TRBV27 | . | CASSPEGDQPQHF | TGTGCCAGCAGTCCCGAAGGGGATCAGCCCCAGCATTTT
TRBJ1-5 | TRBV28 | . | CASTARGYNQPQHF | TGTGCCAGCACGGCCAGGGGCTACAATCAGCCCCAGCATTTT
TRBJ1-1 | TRBV19 | TRBD1 | CASSIGPLSDRGEIEAFF | TGTGCCAGTAGTATAGGGCCACTTTCCGACAGGGGGGAGATTGAAGCTTTCTTT
TRBJ1-2 | TRBV29-1 | TRBD1 | CSVTGQGALLEGYTF | TGCAGCGTGACCGGACAGGGGGCTCTTTTAGAAGGCTACACCTTC
TRBJ2-5 | TRBV28 | TRBD1 | CASSFTTGGETQYF | TGTGCCAGCAGTTTCACCACAGGGGGTGAGACCCAGTACTTC
TRBJ1-1 | TRBV7-9 | TRBD1 | CASSQRHRGWENTEAFF | TGTGCCAGCAGCCAACGTCACAGGGGATGGGAGAACACTGAAGCTTTCTTT
TRBJ1-4 | TRBV6-5 | TRBD1 | CASSHRQGAVEKLFF | TGTGCCAGCAGTCATAGACAGGGAGCGGTCGAAAAACTGTTTTTT
TRBJ1-3 | TRBV19 | . | CASSIQNPSGNTIYF | TGTGCCAGTAGTATCCAGAACCCCTCTGGAAACACCATATATTTT
TRBJ2-3 | TRBV19 | . | CASEQPGGTDTQYF | TGTGCCAGCGAGCAGCCGGGGGGCACAGATACGCAGTATTTT
TRBJ2-3 | TRBV6-1 | TRBD2 | CASSDQAGGPDTQYF | TGTGCCAGCAGTGACCAAGCGGGGGGGCCAGATACGCAGTATTTT
TRBJ2-7 | TRBV19 | . | CASNLAGSSYEQYF | TGTGCCAGTAATCTAGCCGGTAGCTCCTACGAGCAGTACTTC
TRBJ2-7 | TRBV27 | TRBD2 | CASGPGTSGRYEQYF | TGTGCCAGCGGCCCCGGGACTAGTGGGCGCTACGAGCAGTACTTC